The rows below give T cell receptor beta chains drawn from one sample of a study of cytomegalovirus exposure and HLA in healthy donors. Some clones are missing from TCRdb's copy, which holds only in-frame ones; the method was immunoSEQ multiplex PCR. The sample lists about 160,000 clones; roughly 90% were seen once. The sample comprised PBMCs. The origin of the receptors is a woman aged 25 to 39 in good health and CMV-seronegative. Each CDR3 is given with its conserved first and last residue.

TRBJ2-1 TRBV6-5 CASSPGTVYNEQFF
TRBJ2-1 TRBV2 CASMPGLATYNEQFF
TRBJ2-7 TRBV4-3 CASSPQTSGGYEQYF
TRBJ2-5 TRBV5-1 CASSSGTSFETQYF
TRBJ2-5 TRBV18 CASSQGPGETQYF
TRBJ2-1 TRBV7-9 CASSSSHEQFF
TRBJ1-1 TRBV7-8 CASSFSGMNTEAFF
TRBJ2-2 TRBV6-1 CASRASWGGSGELFF
TRBJ1-1 TRBV6-5 CASSMTPNTEAFF
TRBJ2-7 TRBV6-5 CASSQGSYEQYF
TRBJ1-5 TRBV19 CASGDGDSNQPQHF
TRBJ2-7 TRBV11-1 CASSFNRDGSYEQYF
TRBJ2-7 TRBV9 CASSVGVGSAEQYF
TRBJ1-1 TRBV7-3 CASSLTPNTEAFF
TRBJ2-7 TRBV7-9 CASSLVRASAEQYF
TRBJ2-1 TRBV7-9 CASSLGLPRPGNEQFF